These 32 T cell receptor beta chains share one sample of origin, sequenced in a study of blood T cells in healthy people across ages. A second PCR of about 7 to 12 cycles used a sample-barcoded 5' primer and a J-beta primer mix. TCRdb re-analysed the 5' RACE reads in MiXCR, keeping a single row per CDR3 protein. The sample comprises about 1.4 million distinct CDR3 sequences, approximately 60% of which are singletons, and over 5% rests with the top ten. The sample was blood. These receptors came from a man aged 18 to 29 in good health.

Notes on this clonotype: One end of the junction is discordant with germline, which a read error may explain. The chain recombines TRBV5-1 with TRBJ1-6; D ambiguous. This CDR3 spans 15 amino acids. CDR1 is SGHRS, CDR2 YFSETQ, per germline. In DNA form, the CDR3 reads TGCACCAGCAGCTTGGATCGCCAGAATAATTCACCCCTCCACTTT. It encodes CTSSLDRQNNSPLHF.

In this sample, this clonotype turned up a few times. CDR3 nucleotides: TGTGCCAGCAAAGACACCGCAGCTAACTATGGCTACACCTTC. Protein product: CASKDTAANYGYTF. The chain combines TRBV6-5 with TRBJ1-2; D call uncertain. Trimming cost V 7 bases and J 0 bases, with 12 bases left between them. The CDR3 length is 14 residues. From germline, CDR1 is MNHEY and CDR2 SVGAGI.

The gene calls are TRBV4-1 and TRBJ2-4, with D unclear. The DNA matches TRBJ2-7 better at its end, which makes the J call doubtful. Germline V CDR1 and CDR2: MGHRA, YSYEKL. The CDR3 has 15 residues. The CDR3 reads CASSQEASRIYEQYF. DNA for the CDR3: TGCGCCAGCAGCCAAGAGGCCTCGAGGATCTACGAGCAGTACTTC.

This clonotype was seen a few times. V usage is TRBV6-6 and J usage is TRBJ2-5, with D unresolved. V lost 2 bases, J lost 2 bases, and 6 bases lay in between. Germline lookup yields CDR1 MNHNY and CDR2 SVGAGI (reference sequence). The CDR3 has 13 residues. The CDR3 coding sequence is TGTGCCAGCAGTTACGAGGTTCAAGAGACCCAGTACTTC. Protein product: CASSYEVQETQYF.

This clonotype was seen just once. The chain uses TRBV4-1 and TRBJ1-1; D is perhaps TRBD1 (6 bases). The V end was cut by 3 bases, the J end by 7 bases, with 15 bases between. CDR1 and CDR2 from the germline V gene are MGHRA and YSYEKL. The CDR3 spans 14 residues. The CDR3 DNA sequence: TGCGCCAGCAGCCACGGTGAACAGGGTCGTGAAGCTTTCTTT. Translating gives CASSHGEQGREAFF.

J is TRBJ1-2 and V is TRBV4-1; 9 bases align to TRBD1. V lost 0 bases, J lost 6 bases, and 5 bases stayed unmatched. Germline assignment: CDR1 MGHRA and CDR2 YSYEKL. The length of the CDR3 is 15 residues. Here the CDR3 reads CASSQEGTGSDGYTF. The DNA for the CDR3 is TGCGCCAGCAGCCAAGAAGGGACAGGGAGTGATGGCTACACCTTC.

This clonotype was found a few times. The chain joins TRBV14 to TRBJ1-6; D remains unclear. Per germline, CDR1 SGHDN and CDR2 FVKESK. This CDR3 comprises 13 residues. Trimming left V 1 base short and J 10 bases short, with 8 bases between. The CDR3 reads CASSQVGTSPLHF. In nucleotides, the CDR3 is TGTGCCAGCAGCCAAGTGGGCACCTCACCCCTCCACTTT.

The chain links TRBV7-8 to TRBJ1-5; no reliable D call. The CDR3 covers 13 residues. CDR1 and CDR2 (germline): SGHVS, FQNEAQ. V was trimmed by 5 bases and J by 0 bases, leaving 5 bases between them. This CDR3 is CASSHISNQPQHF. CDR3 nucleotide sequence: TGTGCCAGCAGCCACATTAGCAATCAGCCCCAGCATTTT. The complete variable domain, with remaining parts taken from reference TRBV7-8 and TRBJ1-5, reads GAGVSQSPRYKVAKRGQDVALRCDPISGHVSLFWYQQALGQGPEFLTYFQNEAQLDKSGLPSDRFFAERPEGSVSTLKIQRTQQEDSAVYLCASSHISNQPQHFGDGTRLSIL.

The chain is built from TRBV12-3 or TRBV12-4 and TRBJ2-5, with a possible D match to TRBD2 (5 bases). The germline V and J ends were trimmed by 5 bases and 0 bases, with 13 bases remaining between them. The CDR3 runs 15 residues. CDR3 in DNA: TGTGCCAGCAGTCGCTCGGGGTGGAACCAAGAGACCCAGTACTTC. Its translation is CASSRSGWNQETQYF.

The CDR3 region is CASSAGGKHGDTQYF. DNA of the CDR3: TGTGCCAGCAGTGCGGGGGGGAAGCACGGGGATACGCAGTATTTT. The chain recombines TRBV2 with TRBJ2-3; 8 nucleotides align to TRBD2. The germline V gene encodes CDR1 SNHLY and CDR2 FYNNEI. J gave up 6 bases and V 4 bases, and 9 bases lay outside the gene matches. The CDR3 has 15 residues.

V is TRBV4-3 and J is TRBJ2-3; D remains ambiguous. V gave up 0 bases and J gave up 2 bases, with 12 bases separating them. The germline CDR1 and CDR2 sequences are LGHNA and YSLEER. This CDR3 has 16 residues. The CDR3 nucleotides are TGCGCCAGCAGCCAAGAGTGGGCCCACCCCACAGATACGCAGTATTTT. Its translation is CASSQEWAHPTDTQYF.

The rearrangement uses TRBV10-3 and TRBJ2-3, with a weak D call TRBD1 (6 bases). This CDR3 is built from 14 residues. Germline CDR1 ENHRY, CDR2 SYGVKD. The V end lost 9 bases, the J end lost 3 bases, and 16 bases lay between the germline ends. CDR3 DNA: TGTGCCATGGCGACAGGTTCGGGTACAGATACGCAGTATTTT. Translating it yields CAMATGSGTDTQYF.

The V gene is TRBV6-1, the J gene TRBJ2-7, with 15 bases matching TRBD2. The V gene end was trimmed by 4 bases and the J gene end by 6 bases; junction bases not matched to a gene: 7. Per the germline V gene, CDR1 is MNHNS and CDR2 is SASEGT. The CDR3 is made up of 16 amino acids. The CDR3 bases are TGTGCCAGCAGTGGGACTAGCGGGAGGGCCTCGGTCGAGCAGTACTTC. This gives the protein CASSGTSGRASVEQYF.

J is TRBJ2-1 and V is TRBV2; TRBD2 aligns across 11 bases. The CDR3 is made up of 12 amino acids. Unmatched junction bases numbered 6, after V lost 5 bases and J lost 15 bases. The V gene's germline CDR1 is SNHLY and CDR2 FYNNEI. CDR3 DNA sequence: TGTGCCAGCAGTAAGACTAGCGGGACTTGGTTCTTC. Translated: CASSKTSGTWFF.

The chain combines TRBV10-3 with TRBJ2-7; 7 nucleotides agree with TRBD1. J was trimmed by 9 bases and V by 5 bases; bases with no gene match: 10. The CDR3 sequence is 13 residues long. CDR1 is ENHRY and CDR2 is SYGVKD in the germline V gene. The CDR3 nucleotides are TGTGCCATCAGTCCGGACAGGTCCGTAGGGCAGTACTTC. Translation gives CAISPDRSVGQYF.

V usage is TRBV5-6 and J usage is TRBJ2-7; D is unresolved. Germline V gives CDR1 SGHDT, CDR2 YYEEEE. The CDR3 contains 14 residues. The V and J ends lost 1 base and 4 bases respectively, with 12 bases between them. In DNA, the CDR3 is TGTGCCAGCAGCTTGCTGACCCAAATGTACGAGCAGTACTTC. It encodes CASSLLTQMYEQYF.

CDR3 DNA sequence: TGTGCCAGCGGTGTGGGGGACAGATCTAAACGAGAGACCCAGTACTTC. As protein: CASGVGDRSKRETQYF. The genes are TRBV7-9 and TRBJ2-5, with 7 bases that match TRBD1. The CDR3 runs 16 residues. V trimming: 8 bases; J trimming: 4 bases; junction bases outside the gene matches: 16. Germline V gene data show CDR1 as SEHNR and CDR2 as FQNEAQ (reference sequence).

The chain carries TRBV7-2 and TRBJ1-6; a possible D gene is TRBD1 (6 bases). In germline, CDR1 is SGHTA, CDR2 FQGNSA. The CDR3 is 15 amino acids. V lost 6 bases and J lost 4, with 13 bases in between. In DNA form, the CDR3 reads TGTGCCAGCAGGATTGGGACATCTTATAATTCACCCCTCCACTTT. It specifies CASRIGTSYNSPLHF.

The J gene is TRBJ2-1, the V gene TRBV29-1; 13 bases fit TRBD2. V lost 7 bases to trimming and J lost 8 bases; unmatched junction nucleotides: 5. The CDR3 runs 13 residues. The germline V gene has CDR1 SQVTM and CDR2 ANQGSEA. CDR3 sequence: CSGGLAGVDEQFF. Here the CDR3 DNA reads TGCAGCGGAGGACTAGCGGGAGTGGATGAGCAGTTCTTC.

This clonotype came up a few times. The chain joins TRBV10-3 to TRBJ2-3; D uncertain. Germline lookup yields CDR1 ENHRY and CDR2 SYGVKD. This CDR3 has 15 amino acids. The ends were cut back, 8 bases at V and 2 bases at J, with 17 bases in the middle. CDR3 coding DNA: TGTGCCATCGCCGCCGAGCTGGGATCCACAGATACGCAGTATTTT. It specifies CAIAAELGSTDTQYF.

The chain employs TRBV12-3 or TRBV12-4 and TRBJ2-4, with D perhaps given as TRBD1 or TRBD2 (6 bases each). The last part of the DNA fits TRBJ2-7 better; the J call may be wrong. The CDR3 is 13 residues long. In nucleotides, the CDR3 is TGTGCCAGCAAGGGGGGTCCCCCCTACGAGCAGTACTTC. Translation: CASKGGPPYEQYF.

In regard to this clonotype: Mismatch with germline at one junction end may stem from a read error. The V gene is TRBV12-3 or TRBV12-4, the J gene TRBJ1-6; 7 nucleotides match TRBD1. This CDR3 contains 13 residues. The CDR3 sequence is CASSLPGGSLLHF. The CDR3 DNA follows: TGTGCCAGCAGTTTACCAGGGGGATCACTCCTCCACTTT.

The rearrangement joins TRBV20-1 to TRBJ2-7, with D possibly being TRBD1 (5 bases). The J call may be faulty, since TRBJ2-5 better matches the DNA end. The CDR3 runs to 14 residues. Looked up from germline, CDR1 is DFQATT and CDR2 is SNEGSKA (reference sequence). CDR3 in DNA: TGCAGTGCTAGACAGGCCCTAAAGGGGGAGACCCAGTACTTC. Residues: CSARQALKGETQYF.

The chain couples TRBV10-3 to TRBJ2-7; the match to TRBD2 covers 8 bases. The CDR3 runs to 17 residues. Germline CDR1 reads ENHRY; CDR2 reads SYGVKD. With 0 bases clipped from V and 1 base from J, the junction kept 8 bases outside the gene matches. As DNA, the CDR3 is TGTGCCATCAGTGAGTCGGGCGGGAGGAGGACTTCCTACGAGCAGTACTTC. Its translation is CAISESGGRRTSYEQYF.

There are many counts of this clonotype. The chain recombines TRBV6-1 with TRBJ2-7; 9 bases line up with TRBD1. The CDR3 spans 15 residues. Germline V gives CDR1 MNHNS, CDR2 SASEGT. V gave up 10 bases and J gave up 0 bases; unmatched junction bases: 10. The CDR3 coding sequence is TGTGCCACCGTGAGGACAGGGGCTATCTCCTACGAGCAGTACTTC. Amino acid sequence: CATVRTGAISYEQYF.

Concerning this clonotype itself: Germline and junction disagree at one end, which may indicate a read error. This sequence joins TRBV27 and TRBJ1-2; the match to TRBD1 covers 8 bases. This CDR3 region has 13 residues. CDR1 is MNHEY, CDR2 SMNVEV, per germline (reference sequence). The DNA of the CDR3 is TGTGCCGGCAGCCGGGGACAGGCCTATGGCTACACCTTC. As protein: CAGSRGQAYGYTF.

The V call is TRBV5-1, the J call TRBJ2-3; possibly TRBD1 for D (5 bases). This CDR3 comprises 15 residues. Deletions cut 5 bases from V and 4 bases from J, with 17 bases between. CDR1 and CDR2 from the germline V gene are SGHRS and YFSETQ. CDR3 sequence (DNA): TGCGCCAGCAGTTGGGGCGAAGTTCGGGCAGATACGCAGTATTTT. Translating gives CASSWGEVRADTQYF.

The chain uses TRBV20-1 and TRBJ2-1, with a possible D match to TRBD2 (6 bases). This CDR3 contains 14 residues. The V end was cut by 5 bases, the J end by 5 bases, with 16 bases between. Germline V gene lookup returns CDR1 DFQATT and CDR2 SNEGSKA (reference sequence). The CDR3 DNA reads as TGCAGTGCTGCCTCGGGACTTCTCGACAATGAGCAGTTCTTC. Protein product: CSAASGLLDNEQFF.

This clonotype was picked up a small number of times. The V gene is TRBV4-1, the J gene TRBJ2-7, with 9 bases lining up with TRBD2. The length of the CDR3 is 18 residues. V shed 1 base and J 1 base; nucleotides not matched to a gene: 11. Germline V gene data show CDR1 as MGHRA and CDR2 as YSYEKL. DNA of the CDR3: TGCGCCAGCAGCCAAGCCTTCCCGCTAGCGGGAAGGTCCTACGAGCAGTACTTC. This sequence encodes CASSQAFPLAGRSYEQYF.

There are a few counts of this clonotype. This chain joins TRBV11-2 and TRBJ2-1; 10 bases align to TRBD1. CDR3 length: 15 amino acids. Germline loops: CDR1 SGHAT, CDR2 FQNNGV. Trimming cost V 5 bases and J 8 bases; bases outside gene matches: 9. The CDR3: CASSDGDRGIYEQFF. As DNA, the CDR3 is TGTGCCAGCAGCGATGGGGACAGGGGTATCTATGAGCAGTTCTTC.

DNA of the CDR3: TGTGCCAGCAGCCAAGGCGGCAGGGGTAGGGGGTATGGCTACACCTTC. It yields the protein CASSQGGRGRGYGYTF. The genes are TRBV3-1 and TRBJ1-2; D possibly corresponds to TRBD1 (6 bases). The V end lost 1 base, the J end lost 5 bases, and 17 bases lay between the germline ends. The CDR3 length is 16 residues. CDR1 is LGHDT, CDR2 YNNKEL, per germline (reference sequence). The complete variable domain, with remaining parts taken from reference TRBV3-1 and TRBJ1-2, reads DTAVSQTPKYLVTQMGNDKSIKCEQNLGHDTMYWYKQDSKKFLKIMFSYNNKELIINETVPNRFSPKSPDKAHLNLHINSLELGDSAVYFCASSQGGRGRGYGYTFGSGTRLTVV.

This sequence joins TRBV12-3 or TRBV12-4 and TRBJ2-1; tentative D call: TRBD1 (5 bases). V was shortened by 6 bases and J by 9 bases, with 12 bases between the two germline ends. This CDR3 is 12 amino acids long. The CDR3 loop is CASSLGVGEQFF. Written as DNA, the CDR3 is TGTGCCAGCAGCCTAGGGGTTGGTGAGCAGTTCTTC.